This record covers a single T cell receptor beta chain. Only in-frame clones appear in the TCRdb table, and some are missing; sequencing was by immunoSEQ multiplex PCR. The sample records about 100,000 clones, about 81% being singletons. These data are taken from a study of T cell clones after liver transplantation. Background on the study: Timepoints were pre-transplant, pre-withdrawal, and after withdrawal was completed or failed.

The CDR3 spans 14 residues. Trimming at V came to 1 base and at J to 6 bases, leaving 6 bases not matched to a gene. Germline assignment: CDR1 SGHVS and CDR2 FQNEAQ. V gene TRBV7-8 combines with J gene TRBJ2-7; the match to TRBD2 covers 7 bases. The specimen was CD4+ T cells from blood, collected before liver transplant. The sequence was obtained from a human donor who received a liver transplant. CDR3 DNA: TGTGCCAGCAGCTTAGAGGGAGGGGTCACCGAGCAGTACTTC. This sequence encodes CASSLEGGVTEQYF.